This T cell receptor (beta chain) was found in a study of cytomegalovirus exposure and HLA in healthy donors. Study summary: There were about 85 million unique TCRs (from HLA-typed donors) in an early data release.

Germline V lookup: CDR1 SEHNR, CDR2 FQNEAQ (reference sequence). The CDR3 is 12 amino acids. 13 Jbeta primers and 60 Vbeta primers were used for the PCR. Profiling relied on immunoSEQ multiplex PCR, and the TCRdb table lists in-frame clones only, not all of them. This repertoire shows over 120,000 clones, approximately 80% found once; its top ten account for 2.5% to 3%. With respect to this clone: The junction departs from germline at one end; a sequencing error may be responsible.

The receptor was isolated from a female donor in good health and CMV-seronegative. This rearrangement joins TRBV7-9 to TRBJ1-1, with a tentative D call TRBD1 (5 bases). Input material: PBMCs. The CDR3 sequence: CSSSARKGEAFF. In DNA, the CDR3 is TGTTCCAGCAGCGCCAGGAAGGGGGAAGCTTTCTTT. Full variable domain (remainder filled in from reference TRBV7-9 and TRBJ1-1): DTGVSQNPRHKITKRGQNVTFRCDPISEHNRLYWYRQTLGQGPEFLTYFQNEAQLEKSRLLSDRFSAERPKGSFSTLEIQRTEQGDSAMYLCSSSARKGEAFFGQGTRLTVV.